One T cell receptor beta chain is described in this entry. Its matching antigen is unknown. This may stem from a read error, because a much larger clone lies one nucleotide away. This sample is part of a study of T cells in Graves' hyperthyroidism and ophthalmopathy. Amplification yielded TCR beta CDR3 regions, with RNA transcripts as the source. Researchers ran a first-round RT-PCR on the TCR CDR3 using the HTBI primer set. One entry per CDR3 protein, called by TCRdb with MiXCR from the multiplex PCR reads. Of about 350,000 distinct CDR3 sequences in the sample, approximately 15% are singletons; the top ten hold 34%. Germline V CDR1 and CDR2: DFQATT, SNEGSKA (reference sequence). CDR3 size: 13 residues. PBMCs were obtained from about 9 ml fresh peripheral blood. Regarding the study as a whole: Researchers found most expanded thyroid clonotypes above 0.001 in blood as well.

V is TRBV20-1 and J is TRBJ2-5; 7 bases are shared with TRBD1. Sequencing was carried out using blood. The receptor comes from a woman between 40 and 55 years old with Graves' ophthalmopathy. CDR3 region: CSASTGAVRTRYF. In DNA, the CDR3 is TGCAGTGCTTCCACAGGGGCAGTTCGGACCCGGTACTTC.